The 20 T cell receptor beta chains below were found in one sample sequenced in a study of cytomegalovirus exposure and HLA in healthy donors. Use of 60 Vbeta and 13 Jbeta primers characterized the PCR. Here immunoSEQ multiplex PCR was the method, and the copy in TCRdb shows in-frame clones only, minus some. In the table there are around 99,000 clones, 74% of which are singletons. The sequencing sample was made of PBMCs. The receptors were gathered from a middle-aged woman in good health and CMV-seropositive.

V usage is TRBV6-6 and J usage is TRBJ2-3; 11 nucleotides align to TRBD1. The CDR3 covers 14 residues. The germline CDR1 and CDR2 sequences are MNHNY and SVGAGI (reference sequence). After removal of 6 bases from V and 3 bases from J, the junction contained 2 bases not matched to a gene. The CDR3 region is CASRGDRGTDTQYF. The CDR3 DNA reads TGTGCCAGCAGGGGGGACAGGGGGACAGATACGCAGTATTTT.

The chain has TRBV6-1 and TRBJ1-2; no reliable D call. The CDR3 has 15 residues. The germline V gene has CDR1 MNHNS and CDR2 SASEGT. Trimming took off 2 bases at V and 2 bases at J, with 12 bases between the two ends. The CDR3: CASSEIAVSNYGYTF. The DNA of the CDR3 is TGTGCCAGCAGTGAAATCGCGGTCTCAAACTATGGCTACACCTTC.

Only a few counts were recorded for this clone. The chain joins TRBV10-3 to TRBJ2-1, with a weak D call TRBD2 (5 bases). The CDR3 is made up of 12 amino acids. In germline, CDR1 is ENHRY, CDR2 SYGVKD. With 6 bases removed from V and 6 bases from J, the gap between germline ends came to 9 bases. CDR3 protein: CAIRGESNEQFF. CDR3 nucleotides: TGTGCCATCAGGGGAGAAAGCAATGAGCAGTTCTTC.

CDR3 protein: CASSPPGTQIHRDEKLFF. The CDR3 nucleotides are TGTGCCAGCAGCCCGCCCGGGACACAAATCCATCGGGATGAAAAACTGTTTTTT. V and J are TRBV28 and TRBJ1-4; a weak D match, TRBD1 (6 bases). Germline assignment: CDR1 MDHEN and CDR2 SYDVKM. This CDR3 comprises 18 residues. Trimming cost V 6 bases and J 6 bases, with 26 bases left between them.

The chain combines TRBV5-6 with TRBJ2-2, with 8 nucleotides matching TRBD1. Losses at the gene ends were 2 bases for V and 8 bases for J; bases not matched to a gene: 8. Germline V gene data show CDR1 as SGHDT and CDR2 as YYEEEE. The CDR3 contains 15 residues. CDR3 in amino acids: CASSFLDRVSGELFF. CDR3 in DNA: TGTGCCAGCAGCTTCCTGGACAGGGTATCTGGGGAGCTGTTTTTT. Full variable domain (rest looked up from reference TRBV5-6 and TRBJ2-2): DAGVTQSPTHLIKTRGQQVTLRCSPKSGHDTVSWYQQALGQGPQFIFQYYEEEERQRGNFPDRFSGHQFPNYSSELNVNALLLGDSALYLCASSFLDRVSGELFFGEGSRLTVL.

This clone appeared once. The chain has TRBV30 and TRBJ1-1; possible D gene TRBD1, 6 bases. The CDR3 extends over 13 amino acids. Germline V lookup: CDR1 GTSNPN, CDR2 SVGIG (reference sequence). V was cut by 4 bases and J by 0 bases, with 9 bases left in between. The CDR3 reads CAWIRGLNTEAFF. For the CDR3, the DNA is TGTGCCTGGATCAGGGGCCTGAACACTGAAGCTTTCTTT.

The rearrangement uses TRBV25-1 and TRBJ2-6; D gene unclear. The germline V and J ends were trimmed by 4 bases and 0 bases, with 7 bases remaining between them. CDR3 length: 15 amino acids. The germline CDR1 and CDR2 sequences are MGHDK and SYGVNS. The CDR3 is CASSVMFSGANVLTF. The CDR3, as DNA: TGTGCCAGCAGTGTTATGTTCTCTGGGGCCAACGTCCTGACTTTC.

The chain links TRBV23-1 to TRBJ2-2; 8 bases are shared with TRBD2. TRBV23-1 is an open reading frame whose function is uncertain. This CDR3 comprises 13 residues. Trimming at V came to 10 bases and at J to 9 bases, leaving 10 bases not matched to a gene. CDR3 sequence reads: CAIPGGGPRELFF. In DNA, the CDR3 is TGCGCCATCCCCGGGGGGGGCCCTAGGGAGCTGTTTTTT.

This sequence joins TRBV30 and TRBJ1-1; 7 bases map to TRBD1. V shed 5 bases, J shed 4 bases, and the junction held 7 bases outside the gene matches. The germline gives CDR1 GTSNPN, CDR2 SVGIG (reference sequence). The CDR3 is 13 amino acids. CDR3 residues: CAWADRKGTEAFF. The CDR3 DNA follows: TGTGCCTGGGCGGACAGGAAGGGCACTGAAGCTTTCTTT. Complete variable domain (other parts from reference TRBV30 and TRBJ1-1): SQTIHQWPATLVQPVGSPLSLECTVEGTSNPNLYWYRQAAGRGLQLLFYSVGIGQISSEVPQNLSASRPQDRQFILSSKKLLLSDSGFYLCAWADRKGTEAFFGQGTRLTVV.

This clone was picked up one time. The chain has TRBV6-1 and TRBJ1-4, with D perhaps TRBD1 (5 bases). Germline values: CDR1 MNHNS, CDR2 SASEGT. Between the trimmed V and J ends, which lost 4 bases and 15 bases, there was a span of 24 bases. The CDR3 length is 15 residues. The CDR3 sequence: CASSVIAGKGNEVFF. The DNA for the CDR3 is TGTGCCAGCAGTGTAATCGCAGGGAAGGGTAACGAGGTGTTTTTT.

V is TRBV6-1 and J is TRBJ1-5; 9 positions match TRBD1. The CDR3 has 14 amino acids. With V trimmed by 5 bases and J by 6 bases, 5 bases remained unmatched. Germline V lookup: CDR1 MNHNS, CDR2 SASEGT. CDR3 nucleotides: TGTGCCAGCAGTTTGGAGACAGGGGGTCAGCCCCAGCATTTT. This sequence encodes CASSLETGGQPQHF.

J is TRBJ1-1 and V is TRBV13; 9 bases map to TRBD1. Trimming took 4 bases from V and 11 from J; bases not matched to a gene: 14. The CDR3 covers 15 residues. Germline CDR1 is PRHDT and CDR2 is FYEKMQ (reference sequence). The CDR3 here is CASSSRTGEGITAFF. CDR3 DNA sequence: TGTGCCAGCAGCTCCCGGACAGGGGAGGGCATTACGGCTTTCTTT.

The chain links TRBV18 to TRBJ2-3, with D tentatively TRBD1 (6 bases). CDR1 KGHSH and CDR2 LQKENI come from the germline V gene. CDR3 size: 15 residues. V lost 0 bases and J 5 bases, leaving 12 bases between the germline ends. For the CDR3, the DNA is TGTGCCAGCTCACCACCAAGGACAGTCAGAGATACGCAGTATTTT. Encoded protein: CASSPPRTVRDTQYF.

V gene TRBV9 combines with J gene TRBJ1-2, with 10 nucleotides matching TRBD1. Germline CDR1 is SGDLS and CDR2 is YYNGEE. The CDR3 extends over 16 amino acids. V was clipped by 1 base and J by 5 bases; unmatched bases: 8. CDR3 DNA sequence: TGTGCCAGCAGCGTACGAGACAGGGGGCACTATTATGGCTACACCTTC. Translating gives CASSVRDRGHYYGYTF.

The chain links TRBV5-1 to TRBJ1-1; D uncertain. CDR1 is SGHRS, CDR2 YFSETQ, per germline. The CDR3 has 13 amino acids. Between the trimmed V and J ends, which lost 2 bases and 3 bases, there was a span of 8 bases. CDR3 DNA sequence: TGCGCCAGCAGCTTCGTCCAGGACACTGAAGCTTTCTTT. This sequence encodes CASSFVQDTEAFF.

The chain carries TRBV5-1 and TRBJ2-3, with a weak D call TRBD2 (5 bases). Germline CDR1 is SGHRS and CDR2 is YFSETQ. The CDR3 sequence is 15 residues long. V lost 1 base and J 0 bases, leaving 9 bases between the germline ends. The CDR3 sequence: CASSLMGSSTDTQYF. Here the CDR3 DNA reads TGCGCCAGCAGCTTGATGGGGAGTAGCACAGATACGCAGTATTTT.

The chain employs TRBV28 and TRBJ1-2; the D gene is possibly TRBD1 (5 bases). Germline loops: CDR1 MDHEN, CDR2 SYDVKM. The CDR3 has 14 residues. V lost 6 bases, J lost 6 bases, and 17 bases lay in between. CDR3 sequence: CASSIQGIGHGYTF. CDR3 bases: TGTGCCAGCAGCATCCAGGGTATCGGGCATGGCTACACCTTC.

This chain joins TRBV5-1 and TRBJ2-5, with 8 bases aligning to TRBD1. CDR3 length: 15 residues. V shed 0 bases, J shed 4 bases, and the junction held 5 bases outside the gene matches. CDR1 is SGHRS and CDR2 is YFSETQ in the germline V gene. This chain's CDR3 is CASSLGAGGPETQYF. The CDR3 region has the DNA TGCGCCAGCAGCTTGGGGGCAGGGGGCCCAGAGACCCAGTACTTC. Together with reference TRBV5-1 and TRBJ2-5, the CDR3 gives the full variable domain: KAGVTQTPRYLIKTRGQQVTLSCSPISGHRSVSWYQQTPGQGLQFLFEYFSETQRNKGNFPGRFSGRQFSNSRSEMNVSTLELGDSALYLCASSLGAGGPETQYFGPGTRLLVL.

This clone was seen just once. The chain is built from TRBV5-1 and TRBJ2-1; 10 bases line up with TRBD2. Germline values: CDR1 SGHRS, CDR2 YFSETQ. V was clipped by 5 bases and J by 9 bases; unmatched bases: 5. This CDR3 is 13 amino acids long. The DNA for the CDR3 is TGCGCCAGCAGTCTAGCGGGGGCTCTTGAGCAGTTCTTC. Translating it yields CASSLAGALEQFF.

J is TRBJ2-5 and V is TRBV29-1, with a possible D match to TRBD2 (6 bases). Germline CDR1 SQVTM, CDR2 ANQGSEA. This CDR3 region has 12 residues. With 6 bases removed from V and 3 bases from J, the gap between germline ends came to 11 bases. This CDR3 is CSVAGPEETQYF. Written as DNA, the CDR3 is TGCAGCGTCGCGGGACCGGAAGAGACCCAGTACTTC.